Shown below are 32 T cell receptor beta chains from a single sample sequenced in a study of CD8 T cells in Susac syndrome. Reverse transcription of roughly 0.5 to 1 ug RNA used random hexamers. Each CDR3 protein gets one entry after TCRdb re-called the immunoSEQ multiplex PCR reads with MiXCR. Altogether about 140,000 distinct CDR3 sequences are present, 95% being singletons, with the ten largest covering about 0.11%. The sample was CD4+ T cells from PBMCs. Receptor source: a human donor with multiple sclerosis.

The V and J genes are TRBV12-3 or TRBV12-4 and TRBJ2-7; 13 bases match TRBD2. The V gene end was trimmed by 7 bases and the J gene end by 6 bases; junction bases not matched to a gene: 6. The CDR3 has 14 residues. The DNA of the CDR3 is TGTGCCAGCACCCTGACTAGCGGGAGGACCGAGCAGTACTTC. Its translation: CASTLTSGRTEQYF.

CDR3 bases: TGTGCCAGCAGCCAAGTCCTAGCGGGAAGGGCCAAGTCCAATGAGCAGTTCTTC. It specifies CASSQVLAGRAKSNEQFF. This sequence joins TRBV3-1 and TRBJ2-1; 9 bases align to TRBD2. Looked up from germline, CDR1 is LGHDT and CDR2 is YNNKEL (reference sequence). The CDR3 covers 18 residues. V gave up 1 base and J gave up 6 bases; unmatched junction bases: 13.

Here the CDR3 DNA reads TGCGCCAGCAGCTTGAAGGGACCATCCTACGAGCAGTACTTC. Protein: CASSLKGPSYEQYF. The chain recombines TRBV5-1 with TRBJ2-7; TRBD1 or TRBD2 may be the D gene (5 bases each). Germline V lookup: CDR1 SGHRS, CDR2 YFSETQ. This CDR3 contains 14 residues. The V end was cut by 1 base, the J end by 1 base, with 9 bases between.

Here the CDR3 reads CASRPFGGDYNEQFF. The CDR3 nucleotides read TGTGCCAGCAGACCCTTCGGGGGGGATTACAATGAGCAGTTCTTC. The J gene is TRBJ2-1, the V gene TRBV12-3 or TRBV12-4; 8 bases are shared with TRBD2. The CDR3 consists of 15 residues. With 6 bases clipped from V and 4 bases from J, the junction kept 8 bases outside the gene matches.

V is TRBV29-1 and J is TRBJ2-7, with D hard to call. V lost 4 bases, J lost 2 bases, and 9 bases lay in between. CDR1 SQVTM and CDR2 ANQGSEA come from the germline V gene. The CDR3 contains 12 residues. The CDR3 spells CSVVEGPYEQYF. Written as DNA, the CDR3 is TGCAGCGTTGTGGAAGGCCCCTACGAGCAGTACTTC.

In its sample, this clonotype was seen once. This chain uses TRBV19 with TRBJ1-5; D ambiguous. The CDR3 has 14 residues. Trimming removed 8 bases from V and 2 bases from J, with 13 bases in between. Germline CDR1 LNHDA, CDR2 SQIVND (reference sequence). Here the CDR3 reads CASGPLVGNQPQHF. CDR3 DNA sequence: TGTGCCAGTGGCCCCTTGGTGGGCAATCAGCCCCAGCATTTT.

The rearrangement uses TRBV20-1 and TRBJ2-7; possibly TRBD1 for D (7 bases). V lost 3 bases to trimming and J lost 5 bases, with 11 bases between them. CDR1 is DFQATT, CDR2 SNEGSKA, per germline (reference sequence). The CDR3 covers 12 residues. CDR3 amino acids: CSASQGGDEQYF. The CDR3 bases are TGCAGTGCTAGTCAGGGGGGCGACGAGCAGTACTTC.

The chain has TRBV28 and TRBJ2-1, with TRBD1 matching over 8 bases. The V segment lost 8 bases and the J segment 5 bases; nucleotides outside the gene matches: 8. From germline, CDR1 is MDHEN and CDR2 SYDVKM. CDR3 size: 14 residues. The DNA of the CDR3 is TGTGCCAGCTCCCAGGGGGCCAACCACAATGAGCAGTTCTTC. It translates to CASSQGANHNEQFF. The variable domain in full, completed from reference TRBV28 and TRBJ2-1, reads DVKVTQSSRYLVKRTGEKVFLECVQDMDHENMFWYRQDPGLGLRLIYFSYDVKMKEKGDIPEGYSVSREKKERFSLILESASTNQTSMYLCASSQGANHNEQFFGPGTRLTVL.

This chain connects TRBV29-1 to TRBJ2-7; D is unresolved. Germline V lookup: CDR1 SQVTM, CDR2 ANQGSEA. V was trimmed by 4 bases and J by 7 bases, leaving 8 bases between them. The CDR3 is 10 amino acids. The CDR3 sequence: CSVGSREQYF. The CDR3 DNA reads TGCAGCGTTGGGTCCCGGGAGCAGTACTTC.

This clonotype was counted once. The genes are TRBV20-1 and TRBJ1-2; D not certain. The CDR3 runs to 12 residues. Trimming pared 3 bases from V and 2 bases from J, leaving 7 bases between. Germline lookup yields CDR1 DFQATT and CDR2 SNEGSKA (reference sequence). The CDR3 DNA reads as TGCAGTGCTAGGCCCTCGAACTATGGCTACACCTTC. It yields the protein CSARPSNYGYTF.

V gene TRBV7-2 combines with J gene TRBJ2-6; D remains ambiguous. The germline V gene encodes CDR1 SGHTA and CDR2 FQGNSA. V was clipped by 1 base and J by 10 bases, with 5 bases between them. CDR3 length: 12 amino acids. This CDR3 reads CASSLEKNVLTF. In DNA form, the CDR3 reads TGTGCCAGCAGCTTAGAAAAGAACGTCCTGACTTTC.

V is TRBV20-1 and J is TRBJ1-6; D might be TRBD1 (6 bases). Germline-derived CDR1 and CDR2 are DFQATT and SNEGSKA (reference sequence). V dropped 0 bases and J dropped 9 bases, with 15 bases sitting between them. The CDR3 covers 15 residues. In DNA, the CDR3 is TGCAGTGCTAGAGATTTTACAGGGCCTAGTTCACCCCTCCACTTT. It yields the protein CSARDFTGPSSPLHF.

This chain connects TRBV12-3 or TRBV12-4 to TRBJ1-5; D uncertain. The CDR3 extends over 15 amino acids. Trimming cost V 4 bases and J 2 bases, with 12 bases left between them. The CDR3 DNA reads as TGTGCCAGCAGTTCCGACGCCCAAGGCAATCAGCCCCAGCATTTT. Translation gives CASSSDAQGNQPQHF.

The CDR3 spells CASSKVGETEAFF. The CDR3 DNA reads TGTGCCAGCAGCAAAGTAGGGGAGACTGAAGCTTTCTTT. The chain recombines TRBV12-3 or TRBV12-4 with TRBJ1-1, with D possibly TRBD1 on 5 matching bases. The germline V and J ends were trimmed by 6 bases and 5 bases, with 13 bases remaining between them. The CDR3 extends over 13 amino acids.

The chain couples TRBV3-1 to TRBJ2-1, with TRBD2 matching 9 bases. Looked up from germline, CDR1 is LGHDT and CDR2 is YNNKEL (reference sequence). This CDR3 has 15 residues. The V and J ends lost 1 base and 8 bases, in that order; junction bases with no gene match: 6. CDR3 sequence reads: CASSQGPSGADEQFF. The CDR3 coding sequence is TGTGCCAGCAGCCAAGGTCCTAGCGGGGCCGATGAGCAGTTCTTC.

The V call is TRBV15, the J call TRBJ1-1; D is uncertain. Trimming pared 1 base from V and 7 bases from J, leaving 7 bases between. The germline gives CDR1 LNHNV, CDR2 YYDKDF (reference sequence). The CDR3 has 12 residues. The CDR3, as DNA: TGTGCCACCAGCAGAGTTTTCGGTGAAGCTTTCTTT. Amino acid sequence: CATSRVFGEAFF.

J is TRBJ1-1 and V is TRBV4-3; D is uncertain. The CDR3 consists of 15 residues. Trimming took 1 base from V and 1 from J, leaving 10 bases between them. Germline V lookup: CDR1 LGHNA, CDR2 YSLEER. CDR3 bases: TGCGCCAGCAGCCAAGCGGCGGACGGGAACACTGAAGCTTTCTTT. It yields the protein CASSQAADGNTEAFF.

A single count supports this clonotype. The genes are TRBV14 and TRBJ2-5; TRBD2 might be the D (6 bases). The length of the CDR3 is 16 residues. Germline CDR1 is SGHDN and CDR2 is FVKESK. Trimming removed 4 bases from V and 4 bases from J, with 19 bases in between. CDR3 residues: CASSRNAGLRSETQYF. CDR3 coding DNA: TGTGCCAGCAGCCGGAATGCGGGACTCCGCTCAGAGACCCAGTACTTC.

The chain has TRBV29-1 and TRBJ2-1; 12 positions agree with TRBD2. The germline V gene has CDR1 SQVTM and CDR2 ANQGSEA. V lost 4 bases to trimming and J lost 9 bases; unmatched junction nucleotides: 4. There are 13 residues in the CDR3. The CDR3 spells CSVASGRAGEQFF. The CDR3 region has the DNA TGCAGCGTTGCTAGCGGGAGGGCGGGTGAGCAGTTCTTC.

The chain employs TRBV29-1 and TRBJ2-3, with D perhaps matching TRBD2 (6 bases). Between the trimmed V and J ends, which lost 5 bases and 1 base, there was a span of 19 bases. Germline V gene lookup returns CDR1 SQVTM and CDR2 ANQGSEA. The CDR3 sequence is 16 residues long. The CDR3 here is CSVPPALSGRTDTQYF. The CDR3 coding sequence is TGCAGCGTTCCTCCCGCCCTTAGCGGACGCACAGATACGCAGTATTTT.

The genes are TRBV7-2 and TRBJ2-5; 11 bases match TRBD1. CDR3 length: 15 residues. Unmatched junction bases numbered 4, after V lost 3 bases and J lost 4 bases. Germline V gene lookup returns CDR1 SGHTA and CDR2 FQGNSA. In nucleotides, the CDR3 is TGTGCCAGCAGCTTCGGACAGGGGGCGGGAGAGACCCAGTACTTC. As protein: CASSFGQGAGETQYF.

This chain links TRBV2 with TRBJ2-5, with a possible D match to TRBD2 (5 bases). From germline, CDR1 is SNHLY and CDR2 FYNNEI. The length of the CDR3 is 13 residues. V lost 4 bases, J lost 5 bases, and 11 bases lay in between. CDR3 loop: CASSAGLGETQYF. The CDR3 DNA reads as TGTGCCAGCAGTGCGGGGTTAGGGGAGACCCAGTACTTC.

J is TRBJ1-6 and V is TRBV7-9; the match to TRBD1 covers 8 bases. The germline CDR1 and CDR2 sequences are SEHNR and FQNEAQ (reference sequence). Trimming at V came to 1 base and at J to 10 bases, leaving 6 bases not matched to a gene. The CDR3 totals 15 residues. CDR3 protein: CASSLGQGASSPLHF. For the CDR3, the DNA is TGTGCCAGCAGCTTAGGCCAGGGGGCTAGCTCACCCCTCCACTTT.

V and J are TRBV27 and TRBJ1-2, with 12 bases aligning to TRBD1. The CDR3 loop spans 16 amino acids. The ends lost 2 bases at V and 10 bases at J; junction bases unmatched: 11. Germline V gene lookup returns CDR1 MNHEY and CDR2 SMNVEV (reference sequence). The CDR3 loop is CASSLVGTGGLQNYTF. The CDR3 DNA sequence: TGTGCCAGCAGTTTAGTCGGGACAGGGGGCCTTCAGAACTACACCTTC.

The J gene is TRBJ2-7, the V gene TRBV4-2; 7 nucleotides match TRBD2. In germline, CDR1 is LGHNA, CDR2 YNFKEQ. The length of the CDR3 is 14 residues. V lost 1 base, J lost 7 bases, and 7 bases stayed unmatched. The CDR3 is CASSQGRLAREQYF. Here the CDR3 DNA reads TGTGCCAGCAGCCAAGGCAGACTAGCTCGGGAGCAGTACTTC.

The rearrangement uses TRBV6-5 and TRBJ2-4, with 9 bases that match TRBD2. The CDR3 loop spans 15 amino acids. V was pared by 5 bases and J by 1 base, with 3 bases of the junction left unmatched. Germline CDR1 MNHEY, CDR2 SVGAGI. The CDR3 sequence: CASSRSGGAKNIQYF. CDR3 sequence (DNA): TGTGCCAGCAGTCGGAGCGGGGGGGCCAAAAACATTCAGTACTTC.

The chain employs TRBV5-1 and TRBJ1-6; perhaps TRBD1 as D (5 bases). Per germline, CDR1 SGHRS and CDR2 YFSETQ. The CDR3 is 14 amino acids. V lost 0 bases to trimming and J lost 8 bases, with 9 bases between them. CDR3 sequence (DNA): TGCGCCAGCAGCTTGGAGGGCAGGGATTCACCCCTCCACTTT. Translated: CASSLEGRDSPLHF.

This sequence joins TRBV18 and TRBJ2-5, with D uncertain. Deletions cut 2 bases from V and 5 bases from J, with 9 bases between. The CDR3 sequence is 13 residues long. CDR1 is KGHSH, CDR2 LQKENI, per germline. CDR3 protein: CASSPVNGETQYF. For the CDR3, the DNA is TGTGCCAGCTCACCAGTGAACGGGGAGACCCAGTACTTC.

This clonotype was counted once. V gene TRBV5-8 combines with J gene TRBJ1-1, with D tentatively TRBD1 (6 bases). Between the trimmed V and J ends, which lost 4 bases and 7 bases, there was a span of 20 bases. CDR1 and CDR2 (germline): SGHTS, YDEGEE. CDR3 length: 15 residues. The CDR3 sequence is CASSRRGGLGGEAFF. CDR3 DNA sequence: TGTGCCAGCAGCCGCCGCGGGGGGCTTGGTGGTGAAGCTTTCTTT.

V is TRBV3-1 and J is TRBJ2-7, with 8 bases aligning to TRBD2. This CDR3 contains 16 residues. The V gene's germline CDR1 is LGHDT and CDR2 YNNKEL (reference sequence). Trimming cost V 1 base and J 1 base; bases outside gene matches: 6. The CDR3 region is CASSQAPGGASYEQYF. CDR3 in DNA: TGTGCCAGCAGCCAAGCACCGGGGGGGGCTTCCTACGAGCAGTACTTC.

This clonotype appeared a single time. V usage is TRBV30 and J usage is TRBJ2-7, with D unresolved. V shed 4 bases and J shed 2 bases, with 9 bases lying between them. The length of the CDR3 is 12 residues. Germline assignment: CDR1 GTSNPN and CDR2 SVGIG (reference sequence). The CDR3, as DNA: TGTGCCTGGAACTCTGGGACCTACGAGCAGTACTTC. It yields the protein CAWNSGTYEQYF.

The chain couples TRBV6-2 or TRBV6-3 to TRBJ2-7, with D perhaps matching TRBD1 (6 bases). The CDR3 contains 12 residues. The germline V and J ends were trimmed by 8 bases and 3 bases, with 11 bases remaining between them. Germline CDR1 is MNHEY and CDR2 is SVGEGT. The chain's CDR3 is CASRDTYYEQYF. DNA of the CDR3: TGTGCCAGCCGGGACACCTACTACGAGCAGTACTTC.